The clone carrying this T cell receptor (beta chain) has just a few counts. Its antigen is not identified. This record belongs to a study of blood T cells in healthy people across ages. General study findings and limits: Strong correlation linked observed beta diversity and percent naive T cells.

Together with a sample-barcoded 5' primer, a J-beta primer mix was included in a second PCR lasting about 7 to 11 cycles. TCRdb processed the 5' RACE reads anew with MiXCR; each CDR3 protein has one entry. The data hold 1.5 million to 2 million distinct CDR3 sequences, with approximately 30% observed a single time. The CDR3 runs 13 residues. CDR1 is SGDLS, CDR2 YYNGEE, per germline. V was cut by 0 bases and J by 0 bases, with 3 bases left in between. Sequencing was done on a sample of blood. The gene calls are TRBV9 and TRBJ2-5; no reliable D call. The sequence was collected from a woman aged 25 to 39 in good health. The CDR3 region has the DNA TGTGCCAGCAGCGTAGGGTACCAAGAGACCCAGTACTTC. It codes for CASSVGYQETQYF.